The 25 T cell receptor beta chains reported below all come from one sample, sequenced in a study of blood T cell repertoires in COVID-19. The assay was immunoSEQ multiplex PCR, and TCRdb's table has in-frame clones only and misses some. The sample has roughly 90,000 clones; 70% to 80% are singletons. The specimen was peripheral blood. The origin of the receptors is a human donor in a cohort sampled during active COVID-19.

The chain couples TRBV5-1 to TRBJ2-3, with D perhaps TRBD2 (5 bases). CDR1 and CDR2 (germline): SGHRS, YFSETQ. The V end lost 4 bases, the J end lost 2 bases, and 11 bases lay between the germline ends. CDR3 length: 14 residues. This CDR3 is CASSLRTVTDTQYF. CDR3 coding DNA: TGCGCCAGCAGCCTCCGGACTGTCACAGATACGCAGTATTTT.

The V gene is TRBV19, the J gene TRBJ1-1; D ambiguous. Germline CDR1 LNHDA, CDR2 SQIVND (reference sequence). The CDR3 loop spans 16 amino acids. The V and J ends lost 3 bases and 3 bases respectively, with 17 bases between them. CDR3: CASSMSAGGRYTEAFF. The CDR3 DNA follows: TGTGCCAGTAGTATGTCAGCCGGAGGAAGGTACACTGAAGCTTTCTTT.

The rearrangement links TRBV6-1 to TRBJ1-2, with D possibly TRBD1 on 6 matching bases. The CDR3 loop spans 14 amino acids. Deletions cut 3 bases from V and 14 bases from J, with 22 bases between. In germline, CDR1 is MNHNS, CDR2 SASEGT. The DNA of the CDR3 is TGTGCCAGCAGTGATCGACGGGACACCACATCGGAAACCTTC. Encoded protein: CASSDRRDTTSETF.

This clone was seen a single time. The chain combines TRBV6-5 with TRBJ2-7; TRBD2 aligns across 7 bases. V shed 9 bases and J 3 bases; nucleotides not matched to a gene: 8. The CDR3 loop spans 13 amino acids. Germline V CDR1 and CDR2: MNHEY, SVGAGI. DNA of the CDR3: TGTGCCAGTCTGGTCGGGGGGAACTACGAGCAGTACTTC. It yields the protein CASLVGGNYEQYF.

As DNA, the CDR3 is TGTGCCAGCAGCTTAACGAGCGGGGTAGCGGGAGTAGATACGCAGTATTTT. Its protein is CASSLTSGVAGVDTQYF. The chain uses TRBV7-3 and TRBJ2-3; 9 nucleotides line up with TRBD2. V was pared by 0 bases and J by 5 bases, with 9 bases of the junction left unmatched. Germline V CDR1 and CDR2: SGHTA, FQGTGA. The CDR3 runs to 17 residues.

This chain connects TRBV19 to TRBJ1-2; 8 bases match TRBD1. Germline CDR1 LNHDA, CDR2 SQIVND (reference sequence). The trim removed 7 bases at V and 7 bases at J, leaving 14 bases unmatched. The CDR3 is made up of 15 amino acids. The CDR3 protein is CASISGQGTVAGYTF. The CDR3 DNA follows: TGTGCCAGTATTTCCGGACAGGGTACCGTCGCTGGCTACACCTTC. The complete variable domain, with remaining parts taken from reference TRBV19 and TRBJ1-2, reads DGGITQSPKYLFRKEGQNVTLSCEQNLNHDAMYWYRQDPGQGLRLIYYSQIVNDFQKGDIAEGYSVSREKKESFPLTVTSAQKNPTAFYLCASISGQGTVAGYTFGSGTRLTVV.

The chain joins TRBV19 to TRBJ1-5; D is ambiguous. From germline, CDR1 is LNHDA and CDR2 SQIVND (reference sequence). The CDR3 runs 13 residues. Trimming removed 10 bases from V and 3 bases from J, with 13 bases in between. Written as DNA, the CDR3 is TGTGCCACGAGCCCTCGTTACAATCAGCCCCAGCATTTT. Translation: CATSPRYNQPQHF.

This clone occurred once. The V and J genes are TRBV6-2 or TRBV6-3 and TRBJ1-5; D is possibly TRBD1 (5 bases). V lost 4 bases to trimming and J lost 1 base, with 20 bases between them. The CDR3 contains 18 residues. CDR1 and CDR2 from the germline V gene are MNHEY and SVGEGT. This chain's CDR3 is CASSSSSLRVMSNQPQHF. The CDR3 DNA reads TGTGCCAGCAGTTCAAGTTCCCTCAGGGTTATGAGCAATCAGCCCCAGCATTTT.

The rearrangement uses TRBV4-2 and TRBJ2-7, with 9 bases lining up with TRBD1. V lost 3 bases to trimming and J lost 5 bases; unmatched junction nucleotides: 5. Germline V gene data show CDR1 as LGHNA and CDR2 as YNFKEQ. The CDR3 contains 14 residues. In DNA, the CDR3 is TGTGCCAGCAGCCAGTGGACAGGGGACAACGAGCAGTACTTC. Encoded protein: CASSQWTGDNEQYF.

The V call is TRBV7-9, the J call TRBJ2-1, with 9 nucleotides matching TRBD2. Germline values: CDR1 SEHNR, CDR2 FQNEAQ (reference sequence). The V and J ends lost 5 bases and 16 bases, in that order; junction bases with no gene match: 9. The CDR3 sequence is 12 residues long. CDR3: CASSPIAGVDFF. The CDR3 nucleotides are TGTGCCAGCAGCCCAATAGCGGGAGTCGACTTCTTC. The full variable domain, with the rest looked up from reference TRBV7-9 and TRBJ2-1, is DTGVSQNPRHKITKRGQNVTFRCDPISEHNRLYWYRQTLGQGPEFLTYFQNEAQLEKSRLLSDRFSAERPKGSFSTLEIQRTEQGDSAMYLCASSPIAGVDFFGPGTRLTVL.

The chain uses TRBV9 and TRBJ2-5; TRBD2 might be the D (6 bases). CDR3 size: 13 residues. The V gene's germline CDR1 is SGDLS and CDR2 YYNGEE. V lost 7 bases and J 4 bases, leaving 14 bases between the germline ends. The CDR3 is CASGTRWGETQYF. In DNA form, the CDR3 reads TGTGCCAGCGGGACTCGATGGGGAGAGACCCAGTACTTC.

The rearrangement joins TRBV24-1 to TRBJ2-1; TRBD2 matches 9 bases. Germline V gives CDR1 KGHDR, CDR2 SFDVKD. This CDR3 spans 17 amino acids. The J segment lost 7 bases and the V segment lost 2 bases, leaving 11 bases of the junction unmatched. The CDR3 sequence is CATSDSGGRAHWNEQFF. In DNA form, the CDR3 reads TGTGCCACCAGTGATTCTGGCGGGAGGGCCCATTGGAATGAGCAGTTCTTC.

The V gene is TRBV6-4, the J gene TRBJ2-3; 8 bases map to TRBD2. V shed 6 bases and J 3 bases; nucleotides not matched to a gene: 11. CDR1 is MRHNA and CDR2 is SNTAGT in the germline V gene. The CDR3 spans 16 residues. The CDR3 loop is CASSGREALRTDTQYF. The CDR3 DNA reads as TGTGCCAGCAGCGGGCGGGAGGCCCTTAGGACAGATACGCAGTATTTT.

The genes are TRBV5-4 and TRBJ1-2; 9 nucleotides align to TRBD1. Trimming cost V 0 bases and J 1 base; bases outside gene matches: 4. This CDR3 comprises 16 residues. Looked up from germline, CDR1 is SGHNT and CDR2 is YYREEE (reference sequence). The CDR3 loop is CASSLGGTGFNYGYTF. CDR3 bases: TGTGCCAGCAGCTTGGGAGGGACAGGGTTTAACTATGGCTACACCTTC.

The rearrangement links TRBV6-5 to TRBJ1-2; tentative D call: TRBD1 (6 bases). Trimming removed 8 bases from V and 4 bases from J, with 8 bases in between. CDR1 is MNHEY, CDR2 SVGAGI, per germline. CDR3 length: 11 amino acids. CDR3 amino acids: CASGQIYGYTF. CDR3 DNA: TGTGCCAGCGGACAGATCTATGGCTACACCTTC.

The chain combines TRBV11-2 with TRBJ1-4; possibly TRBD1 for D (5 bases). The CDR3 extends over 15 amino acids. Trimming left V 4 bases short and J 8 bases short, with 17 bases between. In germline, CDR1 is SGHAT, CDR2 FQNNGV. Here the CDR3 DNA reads TGTGCCAGCAGCTGGCAACAGGCCTTGGGGGAAAAACTGTTTTTT. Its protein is CASSWQQALGEKLFF.

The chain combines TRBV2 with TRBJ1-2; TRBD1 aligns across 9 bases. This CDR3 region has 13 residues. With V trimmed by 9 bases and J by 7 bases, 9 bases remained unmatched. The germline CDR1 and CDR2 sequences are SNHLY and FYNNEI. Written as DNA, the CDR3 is TGTGCCAGTAACAGGGGGCCGGCGAGTGGCTACACCTTC. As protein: CASNRGPASGYTF.

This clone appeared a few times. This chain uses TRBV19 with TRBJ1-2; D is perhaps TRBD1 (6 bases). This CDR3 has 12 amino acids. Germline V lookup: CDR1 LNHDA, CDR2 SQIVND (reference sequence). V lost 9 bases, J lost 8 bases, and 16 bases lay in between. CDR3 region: CASSDRYSGYTF. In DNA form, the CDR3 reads TGTGCCAGCTCTGACAGGTATTCCGGCTACACCTTC. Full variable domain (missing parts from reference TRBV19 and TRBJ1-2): DGGITQSPKYLFRKEGQNVTLSCEQNLNHDAMYWYRQDPGQGLRLIYYSQIVNDFQKGDIAEGYSVSREKKESFPLTVTSAQKNPTAFYLCASSDRYSGYTFGSGTRLTVV.

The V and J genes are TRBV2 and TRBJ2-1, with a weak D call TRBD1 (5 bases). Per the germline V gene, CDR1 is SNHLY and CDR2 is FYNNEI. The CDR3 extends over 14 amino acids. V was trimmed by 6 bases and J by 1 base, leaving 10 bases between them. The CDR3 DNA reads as TGTGCCAGCAGGGGGCAGGGATCCTACAATGAGCAGTTCTTC. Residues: CASRGQGSYNEQFF.

The CDR3 reads CASSLSGYSYNEQFF. Written as DNA, the CDR3 is TGTGCCAGCAGTCTTAGCGGTTACTCCTACAATGAGCAGTTCTTC. The rearrangement links TRBV6-6 to TRBJ2-1, with D maybe TRBD2 (6 bases). This CDR3 is built from 15 residues. The V and J ends lost 5 bases and 0 bases respectively, with 11 bases between them. Germline-derived CDR1 and CDR2 are MNHNY and SVGAGI (reference sequence).

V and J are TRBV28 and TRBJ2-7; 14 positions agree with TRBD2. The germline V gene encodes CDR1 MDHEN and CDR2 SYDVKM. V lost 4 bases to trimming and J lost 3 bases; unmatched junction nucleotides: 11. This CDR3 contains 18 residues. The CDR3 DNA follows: TGTGCCAGCAGTTCGTTCTCCGGCGGGACTAGCGGGAGCTACGAGCAGTACTTC. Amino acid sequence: CASSSFSGGTSGSYEQYF.

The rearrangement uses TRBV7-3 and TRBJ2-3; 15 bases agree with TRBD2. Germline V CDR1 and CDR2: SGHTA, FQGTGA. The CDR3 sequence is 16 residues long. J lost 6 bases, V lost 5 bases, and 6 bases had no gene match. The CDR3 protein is CASSRDGTSGRDTQYF. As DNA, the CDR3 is TGTGCCAGCAGCCGGGATGGGACTAGCGGGAGGGATACGCAGTATTTT.

The DNA for the CDR3 is TGTGCCAGCAGTTTACAGCACGGGGCCCAGCATTTT. This gives the protein CASSLQHGAQHF. The V and J genes are TRBV28 and TRBJ1-5; D gene ambiguous. The length of the CDR3 is 12 residues. V was cut by 2 bases and J by 11 bases, with 10 bases left in between. Germline CDR1 MDHEN, CDR2 SYDVKM.

CDR3 in amino acids: CASSYFFTGEHGGYTF. The CDR3, as DNA: TGTGCCAGCAGTTACTTCTTCACCGGGGAGCACGGCGGCTACACCTTC. This chain connects TRBV6-2 or TRBV6-3 to TRBJ1-2, with D hard to call. Trimming cost V 1 base and J 8 bases, with 20 bases left between them. Germline V gene sequence: CDR1 MNHEY, CDR2 SVGEGT. The CDR3 has 16 residues.

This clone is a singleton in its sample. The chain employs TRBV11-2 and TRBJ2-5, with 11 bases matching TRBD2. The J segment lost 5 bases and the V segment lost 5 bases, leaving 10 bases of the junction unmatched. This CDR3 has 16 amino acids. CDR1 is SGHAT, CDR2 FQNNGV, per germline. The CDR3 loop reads CASSPPGLAVGETQYF. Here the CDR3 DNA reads TGTGCCAGCAGCCCTCCGGGACTAGCGGTAGGGGAGACCCAGTACTTC.